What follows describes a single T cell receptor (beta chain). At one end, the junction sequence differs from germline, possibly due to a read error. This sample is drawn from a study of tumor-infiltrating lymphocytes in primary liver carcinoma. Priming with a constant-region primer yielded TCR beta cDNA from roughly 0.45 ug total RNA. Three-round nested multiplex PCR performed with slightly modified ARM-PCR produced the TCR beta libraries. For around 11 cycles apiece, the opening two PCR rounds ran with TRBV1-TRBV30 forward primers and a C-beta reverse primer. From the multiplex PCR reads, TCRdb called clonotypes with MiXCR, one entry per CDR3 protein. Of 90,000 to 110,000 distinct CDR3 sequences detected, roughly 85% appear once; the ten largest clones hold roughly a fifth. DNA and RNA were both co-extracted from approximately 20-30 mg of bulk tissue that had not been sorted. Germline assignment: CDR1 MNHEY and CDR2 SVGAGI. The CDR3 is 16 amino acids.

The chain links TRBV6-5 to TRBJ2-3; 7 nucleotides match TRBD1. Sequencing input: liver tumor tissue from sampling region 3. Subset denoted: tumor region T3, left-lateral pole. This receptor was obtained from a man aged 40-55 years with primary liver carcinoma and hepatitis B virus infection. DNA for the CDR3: TGTGTCAGCGGTTTAACCGGGACAGACACCACAGATACGCAGTATTTT. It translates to CVSGLTGTDTTDTQYF.